This T cell receptor beta chain was captured in a study of T cell responses to AZD1222 COVID-19 vaccine. Study results and caveats: Most donors were white British and more were female, and clonal diversity was possibly underestimated. Spike-specific TCR breadth rose after two AZD1222 doses, and depth rose as well. There were repertoire samples only from the period after the peak T cell response. Recipients of AZD1222 seropositive at baseline numbered only six or seven.

This clone was seen once. Its antigen is unknown. This CDR3 is 13 amino acids long. CDR1 and CDR2 (germline): MDHEN, SYDVKM. Trimming took off 2 bases at V and 8 bases at J, with 12 bases between the two ends. Assay: immunoSEQ multiplex PCR; the TCRdb copy retains only in-frame clones and omits some. The sample holds more than 100,000 clones, around 90% seen once. The specimen comprised peripheral blood, sampled on day 0 of AZD1222 vaccination. The TCR comes from an adult in good health. The J gene is TRBJ1-1, the V gene TRBV28; unclear D gene. The CDR3 protein is CASSLGSWSEAFF. CDR3 nucleotide sequence: TGTGCCAGCAGTTTAGGGTCCTGGTCAGAAGCTTTCTTT.